This T cell receptor beta chain was recorded in a study of OX40 agonist ivuxolimab in advanced cancers. Overall study context: Patients received ivuxolimab, an intravenous treatment, every 2 weeks at 0.01 to 10 mg/kg.

Whole-study results and caveats: Clonal expansion from baseline to week 6 occurred in both CD4+ and CD8+ T cells.

Produced via immunoSEQ multiplex PCR; TCRdb's table is partial and in-frame only. The data hold roughly 63,000 clones, with nearly 90% observed a single time. Patients who had autoimmune disease history or got systemic immunosuppression were left out. Remarks on this clone: As yet, its antigen is unknown.

Losses at the gene ends were 8 bases for V and 6 bases for J; bases not matched to a gene: 5. CDR1 is MNHNY, CDR2 SVGAGI, per germline (reference sequence). CDR3 length: 12 residues. Sequenced material: CD4+ or CD8+ T cells sorted from blood, taken in a trial of the OX40 agonist ivuxolimab. This clonotype was obtained from an adult with an advanced solid tumor such as melanoma, head and neck, liver or kidney cancer. V gene TRBV6-6 combines with J gene TRBJ1-2; 8 bases map to TRBD1. As DNA, the CDR3 is TGTGCCAGCCTTGACAGGGGTGATGGCTACACCTTC. Its protein is CASLDRGDGYTF.